Each of the 24 T cell receptor beta chains below was sequenced from the same sample in a study of blood T cells in healthy people across ages. Together with a sample-barcoded 5' primer, a J-beta primer mix was included in a second PCR lasting about 7 to 12 cycles. TCRdb called the 5' RACE reads again in MiXCR, with one record for every CDR3 protein. The sample has about 620,000 distinct CDR3 sequences, 52% seen once. Source material: blood. These receptor sequences come from a woman aged 80 or over in good health.

The V and J genes are TRBV7-9 and TRBJ1-1, with 7 bases aligning to TRBD1. The V gene's germline CDR1 is SEHNR and CDR2 FQNEAQ (reference sequence). The CDR3 is 14 residues long. The V gene end was trimmed by 1 base and the J gene end by 4 bases; junction bases not matched to a gene: 3. CDR3 nucleotide sequence: TGTGCCAGCAGCTTAGATACAGGGGCCACTGAAGCTTTCTTT. Encoded protein: CASSLDTGATEAFF. Complete variable domain (other parts from reference TRBV7-9 and TRBJ1-1): DTGVSQNPRHKITKRGQNVTFRCDPISEHNRLYWYRQTLGQGPEFLTYFQNEAQLEKSRLLSDRFSAERPKGSFSTLEIQRTEQGDSAMYLCASSLDTGATEAFFGQGTRLTVV.

A note on this clonotype: One base away lies a much larger clone, so this may be a sequencing read error. CDR3 coding DNA: TGTGCCAGCGACGATGCGGGGTACTATGGCTACACCTTC. The encoded protein is CASDDAGYYGYTF. This rearrangement joins TRBV7-9 to TRBJ1-2; D remains unclear. The germline gives CDR1 SEHNR, CDR2 FQNEAQ (reference sequence). The CDR3 extends over 13 amino acids. The ends were cut back, 8 bases at V and 3 bases at J, with 13 bases in the middle.

V is TRBV12-3 or TRBV12-4 and J is TRBJ2-2; possible D gene TRBD2, 6 bases. Trimming pared 8 bases from V and 4 bases from J, leaving 14 bases between. The CDR3 runs to 14 residues. CDR3 bases: TGTGCCAGCCTTGCGGGGTCGGGCACCGGGGAGCTGTTTTTT. It codes for CASLAGSGTGELFF.

The rearrangement uses TRBV3-1 and TRBJ2-3, with D hard to call. The V end lost 0 bases, the J end lost 7 bases, and 5 bases lay between the germline ends. CDR1 is LGHDT and CDR2 is YNNKEL in the germline V gene (reference sequence). The CDR3 is 12 amino acids. CDR3 sequence reads: CASSQDWYTQYF. For the CDR3, the DNA is TGTGCCAGCAGCCAAGATTGGTATACGCAGTATTTT.

This clonotype was found a few times. Mismatch with germline at one junction end may stem from a read error. The chain uses TRBV5-1 and TRBJ2-7; TRBD2 might be the D (7 bases). CDR3 length: 14 amino acids. Germline CDR1 SGHRS, CDR2 YFSETQ. The CDR3 coding sequence is TGCGCCAGCAGCCCTTCGGGGGGCTCCGACGAGCAGTACTTC. Translating it yields CASSPSGGSDEQYF.

This sequence joins TRBV12-3 or TRBV12-4 and TRBJ2-2, with TRBD1 identical over 7 bases. CDR3 size: 16 residues. V was pared by 5 bases and J by 5 bases, with 11 bases of the junction left unmatched. CDR3 sequence: CASSPRQGGRTGELFF. DNA of the CDR3: TGTGCCAGCAGTCCGCGACAGGGCGGACGGACCGGGGAGCTGTTTTTT.

This clonotype was seen repeatedly, ten times or more. This chain connects TRBV12-3 or TRBV12-4 to TRBJ1-2; D might be TRBD1 (6 bases). This CDR3 has 14 amino acids. V lost 6 bases and J lost 4, with 15 bases in between. The chain's CDR3 is CASSQRDKIYGYTF. CDR3 coding DNA: TGTGCCAGCAGCCAGCGGGACAAGATCTATGGCTACACCTTC.

This clonotype appeared a few times. An end of the junction differs from the germline gene, which may be a read error. The chain links TRBV5-1 to TRBJ2-7; TRBD2 is a possible D gene (7 bases). Germline assignment: CDR1 SGHRS and CDR2 YFSETQ. The CDR3 has 16 amino acids. CDR3 loop: CTSSLPGGQVPYEQYF. As DNA, the CDR3 is TGCACCAGCAGCTTGCCCGGGGGGCAGGTCCCCTACGAGCAGTACTTC. The complete variable domain, with remaining parts taken from reference TRBV5-1 and TRBJ2-7, reads KAGVTQTPRYLIKTRGQQVTLSCSPISGHRSVSWYQQTPGQGLQFLFEYFSETQRNKGNFPGRFSGRQFSNSRSEMNVSTLELGDSALYLCTSSLPGGQVPYEQYFGPGTRLTVT.

This clonotype was seen ten or more times. The chain combines TRBV29-1 with TRBJ2-5; 10 bases map to TRBD1. From germline, CDR1 is SQVTM and CDR2 ANQGSEA. V was pared by 4 bases and J by 7 bases, with 12 bases of the junction left unmatched. The CDR3 has 15 residues. For the CDR3, the DNA is TGCAGCGTTGCGGATAGGGACAGGGGTAAGAGGACCCAGTACTTC. Its protein product is CSVADRDRGKRTQYF.

This sequence joins TRBV10-3 and TRBJ2-7; D tentatively fits TRBD1 or TRBD2 (5 bases each). The J call may not be correct, given that the DNA end is closer to TRBJ2-5. Germline CDR1 reads ENHRY; CDR2 reads SYGVKD. The CDR3 has 12 residues. The CDR3 protein is CAIRGPGETQYF. CDR3 nucleotides: TGTGCCATCAGGGGGCCGGGGGAGACCCAGTACTTC.

About this clonotype: A much larger clone lies one base from this, so it may be a read error. The V gene is TRBV7-9, the J gene TRBJ2-7; the D gene is possibly TRBD1 (5 bases). The CDR3 covers 15 residues. The V end lost 1 base, the J end lost 7 bases, and 17 bases lay between the germline ends. Germline V CDR1 and CDR2: SEHNR, FQNEAQ (reference sequence). The CDR3, as DNA: TGTGCCAGCAGCTTAGGTGGCAGGGCTTACAATGAGCAGTACTTC. It encodes CASSLGGRAYNEQYF.

The chain carries TRBV3-1 and TRBJ2-5; D tentatively fits TRBD1 or TRBD2 (5 bases each). Trimming pared 1 base from V and 4 bases from J, leaving 16 bases between. The CDR3 extends over 16 amino acids. CDR1 and CDR2 from the germline V gene are LGHDT and YNNKEL (reference sequence). The CDR3 reads CASSQVWQGEGETQYF. The CDR3 DNA is TGTGCCAGCAGCCAAGTTTGGCAGGGCGAGGGAGAGACCCAGTACTTC.

This clonotype was detected only once. This chain joins TRBV20-1 and TRBJ2-1; D not resolved. V lost 5 bases to trimming and J lost 7 bases, with 18 bases between them. The CDR3 consists of 14 residues. Germline values: CDR1 DFQATT, CDR2 SNEGSKA (reference sequence). The CDR3 coding sequence is TGCAGTGCTCTAAGAACCCGTCTAGTAAATGAGCAGTTCTTC. It translates to CSALRTRLVNEQFF.

This clonotype was picked up a small number of times. V is TRBV12-3 or TRBV12-4 and J is TRBJ2-5; D gene ambiguous. The CDR3 totals 14 residues. Trimming left V 8 bases short and J 7 bases short, with 20 bases between. CDR3: CASSPRGPMGTQYF. The CDR3 DNA sequence: TGTGCCAGCTCACCCCGCGGACCCATGGGGACCCAGTACTTC.

The chain carries TRBV4-2 and TRBJ1-5, with no clear D. V lost 0 bases, J lost 6 bases, and 12 bases lay in between. This CDR3 region has 15 residues. CDR1 and CDR2 (germline): LGHNA, YNFKEQ. DNA for the CDR3: TGTGCCAGCAGCCAAGATTTGCCAGGAGGTCAGCCCCAGCATTTT. Translation: CASSQDLPGGQPQHF.

The chain uses TRBV20-1 and TRBJ1-4; a possible D gene is TRBD1 (5 bases). CDR1 is DFQATT and CDR2 is SNEGSKA in the germline V gene (reference sequence). The germline V and J ends were trimmed by 0 bases and 4 bases, with 15 bases remaining between them. The CDR3 is 16 residues long. CDR3 amino acids: CSARDTQGSYNEKLFF. The CDR3, as DNA: TGCAGTGCTAGAGATACCCAGGGCTCTTATAATGAAAAACTGTTTTTT.

Regarding this clonotype: A much larger clone differs by one base, so this may be a read error. V gene TRBV7-9 combines with J gene TRBJ2-1; no definite D call. The CDR3 sequence is 12 residues long. Germline V gene data show CDR1 as SEHNR and CDR2 as FQNEAQ (reference sequence). CDR3 region: CAGSLQRGRRFF. In DNA form, the CDR3 reads TGTGCCGGCAGCCTTCAAAGAGGTCGCCGGTTCTTC. The full variable domain, its missing parts supplied by reference TRBV7-9 and TRBJ2-1, is DTGVSQNPRHKITKRGQNVTFRCDPISEHNRLYWYRQTLGQGPEFLTYFQNEAQLEKSRLLSDRFSAERPKGSFSTLEIQRTEQGDSAMYLCAGSLQRGRRFFGPGTRLTVL.

This chain connects TRBV5-1 to TRBJ2-5; 9 bases map to TRBD2. This CDR3 is 19 amino acids long. The germline V gene has CDR1 SGHRS and CDR2 YFSETQ. J gave up 4 bases and V 0 bases, and 16 bases lay outside the gene matches. CDR3 sequence reads: CASSLEGLATNSYRETQYF. Written as DNA, the CDR3 is TGCGCCAGCAGCTTGGAGGGACTAGCTACGAACTCGTACAGAGAGACCCAGTACTTC.

This clonotype has only a few counts. The CDR3, as DNA: TGCGCCAGCAGGTCCGGACCTGACTCCTACAATGAGCAGTACTTC. This codes for CASRSGPDSYNEQYF. The chain employs TRBV5-1 and TRBJ2-1; no clear D gene. The DNA matches TRBJ2-7 better at its end, which makes the J call doubtful. Germline V gives CDR1 SGHRS, CDR2 YFSETQ. The CDR3 runs to 15 residues.

CDR3 sequence (DNA): TGCGCCAGCAGCTTACCGGGGACTTACACCGGGGAGCTGTTTTTT. It translates to CASSLPGTYTGELFF. This rearrangement joins TRBV5-1 to TRBJ2-2; D may be TRBD2 (6 bases). Germline CDR1 and CDR2: SGHRS and YFSETQ. The CDR3 sequence is 15 residues long. Deletions cut 2 bases from V and 3 bases from J, with 11 bases between.

This clonotype was seen more than once but under ten times. This chain connects TRBV29-1 to TRBJ2-3; D gene uncertain. Trimming took off 8 bases at V and 2 bases at J, with 14 bases between the two ends. From germline, CDR1 is SQVTM and CDR2 ANQGSEA. The length of the CDR3 is 13 residues. The CDR3 reads CSPKILNTDTQYF. CDR3 DNA: TGCAGCCCCAAAATACTCAACACAGATACGCAGTATTTT.

The V gene is TRBV29-1, the J gene TRBJ1-2; D is perhaps TRBD1 (5 bases). Looked up from germline, CDR1 is SQVTM and CDR2 is ANQGSEA. The CDR3 runs to 13 residues. Between the trimmed V and J ends, which lost 8 bases and 0 bases, there was a span of 13 bases. The CDR3 coding sequence is TGCAGCACCCGGGGGGGAACTAACTATGGCTACACCTTC. Translating it yields CSTRGGTNYGYTF. The full variable domain, in which reference TRBV29-1 and TRBJ1-2 provide the parts outside the CDR3, is SAVISQKPSRDICQRGTSLTIQCQVDSQVTMMFWYRQQPGQSLTLIATANQGSEATYESGFVIDKFPISRPNLTFSTLTVSNMSPEDSSIYLCSTRGGTNYGYTFGSGTRLTVV.

In this sample, this clonotype turned up a few times. The gene calls are TRBV21-1 and TRBJ1-2; the D segment call TRBD1 is taken from the table without a DNA check. TRBV21-1 is described as a pseudogene. CDR3 length: 16 amino acids. CDR3 protein: CASSPSREPGDYGYTF. CDR3 in DNA: TGTGCCAGCAGCCCGAGCCGGGAGCCCGGGGACTATGGCTACACCTTC.

The table lists this clonotype with many counts. The chain is built from TRBV4-1 and TRBJ2-3; a possible D gene is TRBD2 (6 bases). CDR3 length: 15 residues. Germline CDR1 MGHRA, CDR2 YSYEKL. With 0 bases removed from V and 4 bases from J, the gap between germline ends came to 11 bases. The CDR3 protein is CASSQEFQRADTQYF. DNA for the CDR3: TGCGCCAGCAGCCAAGAGTTCCAGCGGGCAGATACGCAGTATTTT.